Listed here are 6 T cell receptor beta chains from one sample, sequenced in a study of blood T cells in healthy people across ages. Next came a second PCR, run for about 6 to 12 cycles, which used a sample-barcoded 5' primer along with a J-beta primer mix. TCRdb used MiXCR to reprocess the 5' RACE reads, holding one entry per CDR3 protein. Here the sample spans about 1.4 million distinct CDR3 sequences, almost 60% being singletons. The sample consisted of blood. Receptors were obtained from a man in his late teens or twenties in good health.

The chain employs TRBV10-3 and TRBJ2-7; D gene ambiguous. This CDR3 has 12 amino acids. CDR1 is ENHRY, CDR2 SYGVKD, per germline. V was shortened by 8 bases and J by 2 bases, with 10 bases between the two germline ends. CDR3 loop: CAIGARPYEQYF. The CDR3 DNA reads as TGTGCCATCGGCGCGCGCCCCTACGAGCAGTACTTC.

This clonotype was seen more than once but under ten times. The rearrangement uses TRBV24-1 and TRBJ2-3, with 8 bases aligning to TRBD2. The V gene's germline CDR1 is KGHDR and CDR2 SFDVKD. The CDR3 sequence is 17 residues long. The V segment lost 3 bases and the J segment 5 bases; nucleotides outside the gene matches: 12. This chain's CDR3 is CATSDKRAGEERDTQYF. In DNA, the CDR3 is TGTGCCACCAGTGATAAACGAGCGGGAGAGGAGAGAGATACGCAGTATTTT.

The rearrangement links TRBV15 to TRBJ2-3, with D maybe TRBD2 (5 bases). The V end was cut by 0 bases, the J end by 6 bases, with 10 bases between. Germline V gene lookup returns CDR1 LNHNV and CDR2 YYDKDF (reference sequence). CDR3 length: 14 amino acids. CDR3 region: CATSRETRRDTQYF. In DNA form, the CDR3 reads TGTGCCACCAGCAGAGAAACAAGGAGGGATACGCAGTATTTT. Using reference TRBV15 and TRBJ2-3 for the parts outside the CDR3, the full variable domain is DAMVIQNPRYQVTQFGKPVTLSCSQTLNHNVMYWYQQKSSQAPKLLFHYYDKDFNNEADTPDNFQSRRPNTSFCFLDIRSPGLGDTAMYLCATSRETRRDTQYFGPGTRLTVL.

This clonotype was counted a few times. The chain carries TRBV28 and TRBJ2-7; possible D gene TRBD1, 6 bases. Trimming took off 7 bases at V and 2 bases at J, with 21 bases between the two ends. CDR3 length: 16 amino acids. Germline V CDR1 and CDR2: MDHEN, SYDVKM. The CDR3 DNA sequence: TGTGCCAGCACGGGCCACCAATGGGGGACAACCTACGAGCAGTACTTC. This codes for CASTGHQWGTTYEQYF. The complete variable domain, with remaining parts taken from reference TRBV28 and TRBJ2-7, reads DVKVTQSSRYLVKRTGEKVFLECVQDMDHENMFWYRQDPGLGLRLIYFSYDVKMKEKGDIPEGYSVSREKKERFSLILESASTNQTSMYLCASTGHQWGTTYEQYFGPGTRLTVT.

This clonotype was detected only a few times. The rearrangement links TRBV11-2 to TRBJ2-3; D is ambiguous. The germline V and J ends were trimmed by 7 bases and 5 bases, with 10 bases remaining between them. There are 12 residues in the CDR3. From germline, CDR1 is SGHAT and CDR2 FQNNGV. The CDR3 DNA reads TGTGCCAGCAACTTTCTGAGAGATACGCAGTATTTT. Translated: CASNFLRDTQYF.

The CDR3 region has the DNA TGTGCCAGCAGTGAAGCGGCTAGGTCCACAGATACGCAGTATTTT. This gives the protein CASSEAARSTDTQYF. The V and J genes are TRBV25-1 and TRBJ2-3; D is undetermined. Trimming took off 2 bases at V and 2 bases at J, with 11 bases between the two ends. Germline V gene sequence: CDR1 MGHDK, CDR2 SYGVNS. This CDR3 is 15 amino acids long.